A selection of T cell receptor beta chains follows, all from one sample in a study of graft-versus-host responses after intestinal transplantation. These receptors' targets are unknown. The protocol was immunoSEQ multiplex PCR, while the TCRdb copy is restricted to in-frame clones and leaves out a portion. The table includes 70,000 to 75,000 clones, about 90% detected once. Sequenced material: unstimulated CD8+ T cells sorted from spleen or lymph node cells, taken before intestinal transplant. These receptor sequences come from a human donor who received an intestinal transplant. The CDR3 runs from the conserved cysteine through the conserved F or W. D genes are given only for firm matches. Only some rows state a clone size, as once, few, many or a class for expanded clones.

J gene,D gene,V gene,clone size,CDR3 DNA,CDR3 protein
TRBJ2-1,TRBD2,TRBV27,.,TGTGCCAGCACTAGCGGGATACACTACAATGAGCAGTTCTTC,CASTSGIHYNEQFF
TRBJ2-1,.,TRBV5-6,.,TGTGCCAGCAGCCCCCAGCGGCTTTACAATGAGCAGTTCTTC,CASSPQRLYNEQFF
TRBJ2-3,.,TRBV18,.,TGTGCCAGCTCACCACCGGGCGGGGCTCAAAGGGGAGATACGCAGTATTTT,CASSPPGGAQRGDTQYF
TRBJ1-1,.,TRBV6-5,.,TGTGCCAGCAGTTACCAGGGTAAATTGGGCACTGAAGCTTTCTTT,CASSYQGKLGTEAFF
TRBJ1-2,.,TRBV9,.,TGTGCCAGCAGCGGCGCGGGGGCGTTTCTTGGAGGCTACACCTTC,CASSGAGAFLGGYTF
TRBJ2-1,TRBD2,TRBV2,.,TGTGCCAGCACATCCGTACACGAGGCTAGCGGGAGATTGGGGATAACTCCGTTCTTC,CASTSVHEASGRLGITPFF
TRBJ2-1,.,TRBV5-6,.,TGTGCCAGCAGCGAGGCCAATGAGCAGTTCTTC,CASSEANEQFF
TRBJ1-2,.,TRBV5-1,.,TGCGCCAGCAGCTTGGCCCCCAGGGTTCAGTACTATGGCTACACCTTC,CASSLAPRVQYYGYTF
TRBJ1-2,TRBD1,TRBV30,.,TGTGCCTGGAGTATCGAAGGACAGGGGAGGACTAACTATGGCTACACCTTC,CAWSIEGQGRTNYGYTF
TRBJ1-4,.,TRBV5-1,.,TGCGCCAGCAGCTCGGGACTTTTGAATGAAAAACTGTTTTTT,CASSSGLLNEKLFF
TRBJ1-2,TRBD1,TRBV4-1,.,TGCGCCAGCAGCCAAGCGGCGCAGGGGGACTATGGCTACACCTTC,CASSQAAQGDYGYTF
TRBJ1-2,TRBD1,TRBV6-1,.,TGTGCCAGCGGACAGGGGATCCTCTATGGCTACACCTTC,CASGQGILYGYTF
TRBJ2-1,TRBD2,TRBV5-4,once,TGTGCCAGCAGTTTTCTGAGGCTAGCGGAAAACAATGAGCAGTTCTTC,CASSFLRLAENNEQFF
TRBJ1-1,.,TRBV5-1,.,TGCGCCAGCAGCCAAACGACAGGGAACACTGAAGCTTTCTTT,CASSQTTGNTEAFF
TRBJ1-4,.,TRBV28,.,TGTGCCAGCAGTTTACCCCCCGGCGGCCCTAATGAAAAACTGTTTTTT,CASSLPPGGPNEKLFF
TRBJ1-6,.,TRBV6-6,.,TGTGCCAGCAGTTTAGGGACTCCGCGGTCACCCCTCCACTTT,CASSLGTPRSPLHF
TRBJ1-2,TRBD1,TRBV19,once,TGTGCCAGTAGGAAGTTCTGGCACAGGGGGCACTATGGCTACACCTTC,CASRKFWHRGHYGYTF
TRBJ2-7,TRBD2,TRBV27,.,TGTGCCAGCAGTTTGGGAACTAGCGGGGGAACCTACGAGCAGTACTTC,CASSLGTSGGTYEQYF
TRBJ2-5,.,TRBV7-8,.,TGTGCCAGCAGCTTAAACTCCGTGGAGACCCAGTACTTC,CASSLNSVETQYF
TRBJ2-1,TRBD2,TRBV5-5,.,TGTGCCAGCAGCCGTGGGGGGGTAAATGAGCAGTTCTTC,CASSRGGVNEQFF
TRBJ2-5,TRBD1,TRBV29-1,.,TGCAGCGCCAGGACAGGGGAAGAGACCCAGTACTTC,CSARTGEETQYF
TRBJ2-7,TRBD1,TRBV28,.,TGTGCCAGCAGTGCAGGGGGCGATATGAACGAGCAGTACTTC,CASSAGGDMNEQYF
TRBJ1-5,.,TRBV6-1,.,TGTGCCAGCAGTGAAAGACATTATCAGCCCCAGCATTTT,CASSERHYQPQHF
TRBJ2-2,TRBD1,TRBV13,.,TGTGCCAGCAGCGCAACAGGGGGCGGGGGGGAGCTGTTTTTT,CASSATGGGGELFF
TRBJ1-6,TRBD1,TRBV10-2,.,TGCGCCAGCAGTGGAGCGGCAGGGGGCCGGTTTTCACCCCTCCACTTT,CASSGAAGGRFSPLHF
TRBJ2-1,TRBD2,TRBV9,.,TGTGCCAGCAGCGCGGGAGGCCAGCGGGGGGGTTACAATGAGCAGTTCTTC,CASSAGGQRGGYNEQFF
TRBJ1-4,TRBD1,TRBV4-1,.,TGCGCCAGCAGCCCGCGACAGGGGGGCGAAAAACTGTTTTTT,CASSPRQGGEKLFF
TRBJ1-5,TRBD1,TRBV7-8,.,TGTGCCAGCAGCGATACAGGGGCGAATCAGCCCCAGCATTTT,CASSDTGANQPQHF
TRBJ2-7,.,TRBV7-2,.,TGTGCCAGCAGCTTGGATATTTCACAGGAACTTTCCTACGAGCAGTACTTC,CASSLDISQELSYEQYF
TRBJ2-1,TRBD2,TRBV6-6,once,TGTGCCAGCAGTTACCTGACTAGCGGGGAATACAATGAGCAGTTCTTC,CASSYLTSGEYNEQFF
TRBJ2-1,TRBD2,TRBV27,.,TGTGCCAGCAGTTTATCGGCCGGGAGGGTTGGTGAGCAGTTCTTC,CASSLSAGRVGEQFF
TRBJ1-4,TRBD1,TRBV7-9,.,TGTGCCAGCAGCTCGACAGGGGGTAATGAAAAACTGTTTTTT,CASSSTGGNEKLFF
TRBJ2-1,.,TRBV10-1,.,TGCGCCAGCAGTGTTTGGGCCGTTTACAATGAGCAGTTCTTC,CASSVWAVYNEQFF
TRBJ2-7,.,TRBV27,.,TGTGCCAGCATGCAGGGAGGCAGCTACTACGAGCAGTACTTC,CASMQGGSYYEQYF
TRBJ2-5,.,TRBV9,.,TGTGCCAGCAGCGCCGGCGGGACCTACCAAGAGACCCAGTACTTC,CASSAGGTYQETQYF
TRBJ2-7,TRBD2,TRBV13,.,TGTGCCAGCAGCCCTGCACGGACTAGTCAAAACTACGAGCAGTACTTC,CASSPARTSQNYEQYF
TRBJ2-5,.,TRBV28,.,TGTGCCAGCAGTTTAGGAGGGTCCGATAGGGAGACCCAGTACTTC,CASSLGGSDRETQYF
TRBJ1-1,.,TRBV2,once,TGTGCCAGCAGTGGGGCCACTGAAGCTTTCTTT,CASSGATEAFF
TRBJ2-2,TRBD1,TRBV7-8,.,TGTGCCAGCAGCCCCGGGACAGGGATCACCGGGGAGCTGTTTTTT,CASSPGTGITGELFF
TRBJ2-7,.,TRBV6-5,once,TGTGCCAGCAGTTACTCGACGTCGGGCGAGCAGTACTTC,CASSYSTSGEQYF
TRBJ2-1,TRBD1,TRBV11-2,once,TGTGCCAGCAGCTTAAATTTGGGACAGGGTTACAATGAGCAGTTCTTC,CASSLNLGQGYNEQFF
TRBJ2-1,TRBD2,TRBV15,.,TGTGCCACCAGCCAGACTAGCGGGAGGGTAAATGAGCAGTTCTTC,CATSQTSGRVNEQFF
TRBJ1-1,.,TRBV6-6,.,TGTGCCAGCAGTTACGGAGGGAACACTGAAGCTTTCTTT,CASSYGGNTEAFF
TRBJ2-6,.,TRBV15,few,TGTGCCACCAGCTCAAGGAGCTCTGGGGCCAACGTCCTGACTTTC,CATSSRSSGANVLTF
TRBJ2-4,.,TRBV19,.,TGTGCCAGTGTGGACAGCAAAAACATTCAGTACTTC,CASVDSKNIQYF
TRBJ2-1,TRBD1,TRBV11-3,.,TGTGCCAGCAGCCAAGGACAGGGGGCGGTCAATGAGCAGTTCTTC,CASSQGQGAVNEQFF
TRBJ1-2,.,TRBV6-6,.,TGTGCCAGCAGTTATACCCCCCACTATTATGGCTACACCTTC,CASSYTPHYYGYTF
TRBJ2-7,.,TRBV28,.,TGTGCCAGCAGTTCCCCTCAGAGGGAGCAGTACTTC,CASSSPQREQYF
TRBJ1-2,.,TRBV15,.,TGTGCCACCAGCAGAGAGGCGGCGGCCGGCGCGGTCTATGGCTACACCTTC,CATSREAAAGAVYGYTF
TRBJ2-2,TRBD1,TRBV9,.,TGTGCCAGCAGCCCGACAGGGACGCCCGGGGAGCTGTTTTTT,CASSPTGTPGELFF
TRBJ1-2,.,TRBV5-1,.,TGCGCCAGCAGCGCGGGAGGCTATGGCTACACCTTC,CASSAGGYGYTF
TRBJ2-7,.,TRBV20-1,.,TGCAGTGCGCAGGGGCTCAGCGAGCAGTACTTC,CSAQGLSEQYF
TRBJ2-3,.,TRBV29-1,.,TGCAGCGTTGAAGGCCTTTGGCAGGCAGATACGCAGTATTTT,CSVEGLWQADTQYF
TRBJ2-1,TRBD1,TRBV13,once,TGTGCCAGCAGCGCTAGGACAGGGTCCGATGAGCAGTTCTTC,CASSARTGSDEQFF
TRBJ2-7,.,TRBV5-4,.,TGTGCCAGCAGCTTGTATATGGGGAGGGAGCAGTACTTC,CASSLYMGREQYF
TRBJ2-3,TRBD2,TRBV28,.,TGTGCCAGCAGTTTATTGGGTACAAGCGGGGGCCCCGTCACAGATACGCAGTATTTT,CASSLLGTSGGPVTDTQYF
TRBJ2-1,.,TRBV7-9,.,TGTGCCAGCAGCCCCCCTTGGCTCTCCTACAATGAGCAGTTCTTC,CASSPPWLSYNEQFF
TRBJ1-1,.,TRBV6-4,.,TGTGCCAGCAGTCCACGGGTCGGGACTGAAGCTTTCTTT,CASSPRVGTEAFF
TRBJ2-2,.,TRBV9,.,TGTGCCAGCATCCATACCGGGGAGCTGTTTTTT,CASIHTGELFF
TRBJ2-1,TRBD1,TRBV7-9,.,TGTGCCAGCAGTCGAGGGGGACAGGGATACAATGAGCAGTTCTTC,CASSRGGQGYNEQFF